These 21 T cell receptor beta chains were all obtained from the same sample, sequenced in a study of T cells after yellow fever vaccination. Each CDR3 protein is one row after TCRdb ran MiXCR on the 5' RACE reads. This table holds roughly 310,000 distinct CDR3 sequences, 8.7% found once. Sequenced here: PBMCs, sampled on the day of the first yellow fever vaccination. These receptor sequences come from a man younger than 30 who received the YFV17D yellow fever vaccine.

This clonotype has just a few counts. The genes are TRBV28 and TRBJ2-7, with a tentative D call TRBD2 (6 bases). This CDR3 spans 14 amino acids. Germline loops: CDR1 MDHEN, CDR2 SYDVKM. Trimming removed 2 bases from V and 7 bases from J, with 15 bases in between. CDR3 region: CASSLAPSGREQYV. The DNA for the CDR3 is TGTGCCAGCAGTTTAGCCCCATCGGGGAGGGAGCAGTACGTC.

The sample holds a few counts of this clonotype. This chain uses TRBV4-2 with TRBJ1-6; 11 bases are shared with TRBD1. This CDR3 region has 14 residues. V trimming: 3 bases; J trimming: 8 bases; junction bases outside the gene matches: 0. Germline V gives CDR1 LGHNA, CDR2 YNFKEQ. DNA for the CDR3: TGTGCCAGCAGCCAGGACAGGGGGCATTCACCCCTCCACTTT. It translates to CASSQDRGHSPLHF.

This clonotype showed up many times. The chain uses TRBV12-3 or TRBV12-4 and TRBJ2-5; TRBD2 might be the D (5 bases). The CDR3 totals 12 residues. V lost 8 bases to trimming and J lost 1 base, with 8 bases between them. The CDR3 region has the DNA TGTGCCAGCGCGGACTCCCAAGAGACCCAGTACTTC. It codes for CASADSQETQYF.

The chain links TRBV11-1 to TRBJ1-1, with TRBD1 as a possible D gene (6 bases). Germline-derived CDR1 and CDR2 are SGHAT and FQDESV (reference sequence). V lost 3 bases and J lost 3, with 20 bases in between. The CDR3 totals 17 residues. The DNA for the CDR3 is TGTGCCAGCAGCTTCGGTCGAGGGGGGTATATCGACACTGAAGCTTTCTTT. Protein product: CASSFGRGGYIDTEAFF.

This clonotype has more than one count but fewer than ten. The chain has TRBV29-1 and TRBJ1-2; TRBD1 matches at 8 bases. In germline, CDR1 is SQVTM, CDR2 ANQGSEA. The V and J ends lost 4 bases and 5 bases, in that order; junction bases with no gene match: 3. The CDR3 consists of 12 residues. The chain's CDR3 is CSVVNRGYGYTF. In DNA form, the CDR3 reads TGCAGCGTTGTTAACAGGGGGTATGGCTACACCTTC. The whole variable domain, remainder taken from reference TRBV29-1 and TRBJ1-2, is SAVISQKPSRDICQRGTSLTIQCQVDSQVTMMFWYRQQPGQSLTLIATANQGSEATYESGFVIDKFPISRPNLTFSTLTVSNMSPEDSSIYLCSVVNRGYGYTFGSGTRLTVV.

This clonotype was observed a handful of times. This chain connects TRBV5-1 to TRBJ2-5; D not certain. The CDR3 covers 13 residues. From germline, CDR1 is SGHRS and CDR2 YFSETQ. Trimming cost V 2 bases and J 5 bases, with 10 bases left between them. The CDR3 bases are TGCGCCAGCAGCTTCGGACCGAGTGAGACCCAGTACTTC. Protein product: CASSFGPSETQYF.

This clonotype was seen repeatedly, ten times or more. The chain joins TRBV5-1 to TRBJ1-1; D gene uncertain. The germline V gene encodes CDR1 SGHRS and CDR2 YFSETQ. CDR3 length: 13 residues. Trimming removed 0 bases at V and 8 bases at J, with 11 bases between. The CDR3 sequence: CASSLVGTEEAFF. DNA for the CDR3: TGCGCCAGCAGCTTGGTAGGTACGGAGGAAGCTTTCTTT.

V is TRBV18 and J is TRBJ2-7; 7 nucleotides match TRBD1. Germline-derived CDR1 and CDR2 are KGHSH and LQKENI. The CDR3 extends over 16 amino acids. With V trimmed by 3 bases and J by 0 bases, 8 bases remained unmatched. CDR3 residues: CASSPRQGPPSYEQYV. CDR3 nucleotides: TGTGCCAGCTCACCCCGACAGGGACCCCCCTCCTACGAGCAGTACGTC.

At least ten counts were recorded for this clonotype. The rearrangement uses TRBV4-3 and TRBJ2-3; no definite D call. The germline CDR1 and CDR2 sequences are LGHNA and YSLEER. This CDR3 contains 15 residues. V lost 0 bases to trimming and J lost 4 bases, with 11 bases between them. The chain's CDR3 is CASSQDPSRADTQYF. CDR3 sequence (DNA): TGCGCCAGCAGCCAAGATCCCTCTAGAGCAGATACGCAGTATTTT.

This clonotype was detected only a few times. The rearrangement uses TRBV7-2 and TRBJ2-3, with D possibly being TRBD1 (5 bases). Trimming pared 2 bases from V and 4 bases from J, leaving 10 bases between. The CDR3 length is 14 residues. Germline CDR1 SGHTA, CDR2 FQGNSA. The DNA of the CDR3 is TGTGCCAGCAGCTTAACCAGGGTGGCAGATACGCAGTATTTT. Translated, it gives CASSLTRVADTQYF. Together with reference TRBV7-2 and TRBJ2-3, the CDR3 gives the full variable domain: GAGVSQSPSNKVTEKGKDVELRCDPISGHTALYWYRQSLGQGLEFLIYFQGNSAPDKSGLPSDRFSAERTGGSVSTLTIQRTQQEDSAVYLCASSLTRVADTQYFGPGTRLTVL.

This clonotype showed up just once. The chain couples TRBV3-1 to TRBJ2-3; 13 bases match TRBD2. Trimming cost V 7 bases and J 2 bases; bases outside gene matches: 12. This CDR3 is built from 18 residues. CDR1 and CDR2 (germline): LGHDT, YNNKEL (reference sequence). The CDR3 loop is CASTTGTSGVSDTDTQYF. The CDR3, as DNA: TGTGCCAGCACTACTGGGACTAGCGGGGTCTCAGACACAGATACGCAGTATTTT.

This clonotype was picked up many times. The V call is TRBV12-3 or TRBV12-4, the J call TRBJ1-2; the D gene is possibly TRBD1 (5 bases). V gave up 8 bases and J gave up 8 bases, with 18 bases separating them. The CDR3 is 13 amino acids. CDR3 DNA: TGTGCCAGCGGATTAACCAGGGTTGGAGGCTACACCTTC. It specifies CASGLTRVGGYTF.

This rearrangement joins TRBV12-5 to TRBJ2-2; weak D call: TRBD1 (6 bases). This CDR3 contains 13 residues. Germline CDR1 is LGHNT and CDR2 is FRNRAP. V dropped 6 bases and J dropped 4 bases, with 9 bases sitting between them. CDR3 sequence reads: CASGDRLTGELFF. The DNA for the CDR3 is TGTGCTAGTGGGGACAGACTCACCGGGGAGCTGTTTTTT.

CDR3 DNA: TGTGCCAGCAGAAAAAGGCTAGCGGTGGGCGGGGAGCTGTTTTTT. It is translated as CASRKRLAVGGELFF. The chain has TRBV7-8 and TRBJ2-2, with TRBD2 matching 7 bases. Unmatched junction bases numbered 11, after V lost 6 bases and J lost 7 bases. Germline V CDR1 and CDR2: SGHVS, FQNEAQ. The CDR3 sequence is 15 residues long.

The V call is TRBV7-3, the J call TRBJ2-1, with TRBD1 as a possible D gene (5 bases). The V gene lost 5 bases and the J gene lost 13 bases, with 12 bases spanning the gap. This CDR3 is built from 11 residues. Looked up from germline, CDR1 is SGHTA and CDR2 is FQGTGA. CDR3 region: CASSLMGRQFF. Written as DNA, the CDR3 is TGTGCCAGCAGCCTAATGGGGCGACAGTTCTTC.

Notes on this clonotype: A read error may be the cause here, since a much bigger clone is one base away. The CDR3 spells CTSSSSGTNYEQYF. The CDR3 nucleotides are TGTACCAGCAGCTCCTCTGGGACAAATTACGAGCAGTACTTC. The gene calls are TRBV7-2 and TRBJ2-7; tentatively, D is TRBD1 (6 bases). From germline, CDR1 is SGHTA and CDR2 FQGNSA. The CDR3 is made up of 14 amino acids. Trimming took 4 bases from V and 4 from J, leaving 14 bases between them.

This clonotype occurred a few times. The chain combines TRBV7-2 with TRBJ2-2; D tentatively fits TRBD1 or TRBD2 (6 bases each). This CDR3 spans 14 amino acids. Trimming stripped 4 bases from V and 5 bases from J, with 11 bases between. Per the germline V gene, CDR1 is SGHTA and CDR2 is FQGNSA. Written as DNA, the CDR3 is TGTGCCAGCAGCTCTCAGGGGAGGACCGGGGAGCTGTTTTTT. Translation: CASSSQGRTGELFF.

This sequence joins TRBV7-2 and TRBJ1-5; the match to TRBD1 covers 10 bases. V shed 5 bases and J 7 bases; nucleotides not matched to a gene: 5. The CDR3 length is 14 residues. The germline V gene encodes CDR1 SGHTA and CDR2 FQGNSA. The chain's CDR3 is CASSRDRGLQPQHF. CDR3 coding DNA: TGTGCCAGCAGCCGCGACAGGGGGCTCCAGCCCCAGCATTTT.

CDR3 amino acids: CAISDGDRRPGDTQYF. The CDR3 nucleotides read TGTGCCATCAGTGACGGGGACAGACGACCGGGGGATACGCAGTATTTT. The chain joins TRBV10-3 to TRBJ2-3, with 7 bases identical to TRBD1. CDR3 length equals 16 residues. With 3 bases clipped from V and 6 bases from J, the junction kept 12 bases outside the gene matches. From germline, CDR1 is ENHRY and CDR2 SYGVKD.

The chain carries TRBV20-1 and TRBJ2-5; D remains unclear. Germline-derived CDR1 and CDR2 are DFQATT and SNEGSKA (reference sequence). V was clipped by 3 bases and J by 0 bases, with 17 bases between them. CDR3 length: 16 residues. The CDR3 loop is CSASRLRRRDQETQYF. The CDR3 DNA is TGCAGTGCTAGTCGGCTACGCAGAAGGGACCAAGAGACCCAGTACTTC.

This clonotype has ten or more counts. The V gene is TRBV28, the J gene TRBJ1-5; no firm D call. This CDR3 is built from 12 residues. Germline lookup yields CDR1 MDHEN and CDR2 SYDVKM. The germline V and J ends were trimmed by 6 bases and 6 bases, with 9 bases remaining between them. The CDR3 sequence: CASSSSGQPQHF. The CDR3 DNA sequence: TGTGCCAGCAGCTCCTCAGGTCAGCCCCAGCATTTT.